This T cell receptor beta chain was identified during a study of CD8+ T cells in alopecia areata. TCR sequencing used cDNA made by reverse transcription of extracted RNA. This table comes from immunoSEQ multiplex PCR, and its TCRdb copy is limited to in-frame clones, with some not included. Of 65,000 to 90,000 clones listed, roughly 47% are singletons. Study-wide findings and caveats: Sequence data from scalp samples additionally include resident alphabeta T cells of normal skin. Researchers report lesional scalp, most notably alopecia totalis/universalis, outstripped normal scalp in clonality.

Comments on this clone: Its specificity is unknown.

CD4+ and CD8+ T cells were sorted from PBMCs stained for CD3, CD4 and CD8. This receptor was identified in a human donor with alopecia areata. The sample consisted of NKG2D-high CD8+ T cells sorted from blood.

The CDR3 reads CSVLRGGRDEQYF. For the CDR3, the DNA is TGCAGCGTTTTGAGAGGGGGCAGGGACGAGCAGTACTTC. The genes are TRBV29-1 and TRBJ2-7; the match to TRBD1 covers 7 bases. CDR3 length: 13 amino acids. Germline V gives CDR1 SQVTM, CDR2 ANQGSEA. V was clipped by 5 bases and J by 5 bases; unmatched bases: 9.